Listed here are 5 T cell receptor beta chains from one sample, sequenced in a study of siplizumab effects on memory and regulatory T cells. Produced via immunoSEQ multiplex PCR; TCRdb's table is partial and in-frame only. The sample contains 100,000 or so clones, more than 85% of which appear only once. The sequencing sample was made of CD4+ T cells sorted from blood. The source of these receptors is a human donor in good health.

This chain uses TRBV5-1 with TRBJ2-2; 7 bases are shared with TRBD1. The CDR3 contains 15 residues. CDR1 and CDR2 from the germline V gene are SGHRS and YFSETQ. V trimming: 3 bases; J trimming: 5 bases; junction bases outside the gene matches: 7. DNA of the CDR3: TGCGCCAGCAGCTCACGACAGGGCGGGACCGGGGAGCTGTTTTTT. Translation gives CASSSRQGGTGELFF. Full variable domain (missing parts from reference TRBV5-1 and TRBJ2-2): KAGVTQTPRYLIKTRGQQVTLSCSPISGHRSVSWYQQTPGQGLQFLFEYFSETQRNKGNFPGRFSGRQFSNSRSEMNVSTLELGDSALYLCASSSRQGGTGELFFGEGSRLTVL.

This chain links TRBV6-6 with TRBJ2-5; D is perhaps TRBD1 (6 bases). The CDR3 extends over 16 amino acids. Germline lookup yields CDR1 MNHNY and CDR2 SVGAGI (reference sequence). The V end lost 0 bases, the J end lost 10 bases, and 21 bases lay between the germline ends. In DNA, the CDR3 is TGTGCCAGCAGTTACTCGGGAACAGGGCCCGGGGTGGGCCAGTACTTC. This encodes CASSYSGTGPGVGQYF.

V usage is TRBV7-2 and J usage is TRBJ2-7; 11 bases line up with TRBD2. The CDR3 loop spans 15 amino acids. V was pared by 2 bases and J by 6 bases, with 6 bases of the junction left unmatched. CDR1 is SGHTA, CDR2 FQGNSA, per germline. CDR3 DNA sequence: TGTGCCAGCAGCTTACCGACTAGCGGGAAGGGCGAGCAGTACTTC. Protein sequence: CASSLPTSGKGEQYF.

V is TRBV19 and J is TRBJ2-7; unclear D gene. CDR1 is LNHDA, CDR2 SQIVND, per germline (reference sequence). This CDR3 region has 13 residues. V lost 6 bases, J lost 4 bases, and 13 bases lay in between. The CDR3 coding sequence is TGTGCCAGTAGCTCGGAGAAAAGTTACGAGCAGTACTTC. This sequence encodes CASSSEKSYEQYF.

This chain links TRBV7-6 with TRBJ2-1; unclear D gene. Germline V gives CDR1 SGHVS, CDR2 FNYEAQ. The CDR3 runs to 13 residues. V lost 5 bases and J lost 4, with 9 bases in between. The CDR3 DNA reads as TGTGCCAGCAGCCTCCCGACTTACAATGAGCAGTTCTTC. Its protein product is CASSLPTYNEQFF.